This T cell receptor beta chain comes out of a study of T cells after posttransplantation cyclophosphamide. Whole-study results and caveats: Donor CD8+ memory clones often dominated recipient blood repertoires at later times. TRB clonality was highly associated with recipient CMV seropositivity and reactivation.

For this clone: Its antigen remains unidentified.

The data were produced by immunoSEQ multiplex PCR, yet TCRdb's version contains in-frame clones alone and is incomplete. The specimen gives 30,000 to 45,000 clones without singletons; the ten biggest hold roughly 1.3%. The CDR3 consists of 11 residues. The germline gives CDR1 SQVTM, CDR2 ANQGSEA. V lost 5 bases and J lost 9, with 12 bases in between. Specimen: PBMCs. This clonotype was sampled from a girl between 10 and 17 years old in good health, CMV-negative, and a related stem cell transplant donor. The rearrangement links TRBV29-1 to TRBJ2-3, with D maybe TRBD2 (6 bases). DNA for the CDR3: TGCAGCGTTCCCCATGCGGGAACGCAGTATTTT. Residues: CSVPHAGTQYF.